This T cell receptor beta chain is from a study of read filtering for tumor transcriptome and immune sequencing. Sampling of bone marrow took place during active disease in every patient. From roughly 390 ng of RNA, a library with molecular barcoded alpha/delta and beta/gamma adaptors was made. TCRdb called the reads again in MiXCR, with one record for every CDR3 protein. The data contain about 57,000 distinct CDR3 sequences, around a fifth of them singletons. This clonotype was seen at least ten times. Germline V gene sequence: CDR1 DFQATT, CDR2 SNEGSKA (reference sequence). V trimming: 3 bases; J trimming: 2 bases; junction bases outside the gene matches: 7. The CDR3 loop spans 14 amino acids.

The clonotype originates from a donor at least 40 years old with multiple myeloma. The specimen sequenced was a population of CD138-negative cells sorted from bone marrow. This rearrangement joins TRBV20-1 to TRBJ2-7, with TRBD2 identical over 7 bases. The CDR3 coding sequence is TGCAGTGCTAGCAGTCGGGAGGCAACCTACGAGCAGTACTTC. This codes for CSASSREATYEQYF.